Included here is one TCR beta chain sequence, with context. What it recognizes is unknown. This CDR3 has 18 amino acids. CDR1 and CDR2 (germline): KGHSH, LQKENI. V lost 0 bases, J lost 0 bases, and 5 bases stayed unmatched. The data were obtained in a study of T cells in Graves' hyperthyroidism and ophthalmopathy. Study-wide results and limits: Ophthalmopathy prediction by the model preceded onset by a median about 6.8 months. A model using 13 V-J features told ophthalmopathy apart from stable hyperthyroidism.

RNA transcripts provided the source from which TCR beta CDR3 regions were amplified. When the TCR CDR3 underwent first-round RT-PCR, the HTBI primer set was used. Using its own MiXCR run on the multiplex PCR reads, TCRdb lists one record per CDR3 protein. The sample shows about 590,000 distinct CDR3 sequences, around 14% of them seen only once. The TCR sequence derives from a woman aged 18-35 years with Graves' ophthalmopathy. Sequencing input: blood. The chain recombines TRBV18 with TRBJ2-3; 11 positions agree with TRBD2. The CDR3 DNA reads TGTGCCAGCTCACCACCGGGACTAGCGGCTTCTAGCACAGATACGCAGTATTTT. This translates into CASSPPGLAASSTDTQYF.